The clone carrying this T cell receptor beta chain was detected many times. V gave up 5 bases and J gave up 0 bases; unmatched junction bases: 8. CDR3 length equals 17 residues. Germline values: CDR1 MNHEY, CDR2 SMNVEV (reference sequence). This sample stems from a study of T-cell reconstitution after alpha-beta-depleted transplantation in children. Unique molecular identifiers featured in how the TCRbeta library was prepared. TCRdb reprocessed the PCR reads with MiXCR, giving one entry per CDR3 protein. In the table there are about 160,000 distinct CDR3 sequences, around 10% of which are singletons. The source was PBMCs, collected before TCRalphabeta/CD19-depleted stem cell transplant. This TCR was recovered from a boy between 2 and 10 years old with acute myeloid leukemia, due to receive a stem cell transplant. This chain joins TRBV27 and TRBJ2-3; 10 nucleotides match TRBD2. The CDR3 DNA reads TGTGCCAGCAGTCCCGGACTAGCGGTCGCTAGCACAGATACGCAGTATTTT. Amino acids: CASSPGLAVASTDTQYF.